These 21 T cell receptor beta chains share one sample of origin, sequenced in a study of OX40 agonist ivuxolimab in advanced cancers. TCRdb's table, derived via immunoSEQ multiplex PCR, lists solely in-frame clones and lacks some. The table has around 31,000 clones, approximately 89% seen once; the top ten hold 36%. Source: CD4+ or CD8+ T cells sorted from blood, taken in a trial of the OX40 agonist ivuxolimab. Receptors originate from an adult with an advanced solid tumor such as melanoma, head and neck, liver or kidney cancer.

CDR3 loop: CASSGIGGNGYTF. CDR3 bases: TGTGCCAGCAGCGGGATAGGGGGGAATGGCTACACCTTC. The chain employs TRBV14 and TRBJ1-2; D is possibly TRBD1 (6 bases). Germline V gives CDR1 SGHDN, CDR2 FVKESK. V was cut by 5 bases and J by 6 bases, with 13 bases left in between. The CDR3 is 13 residues long. Looking up the rest from reference TRBV14 and TRBJ1-2 gives the full variable domain: EAGVTQFPSHSVIEKGQTVTLRCDPISGHDNLYWYRRVMGKEIKFLLHFVKESKQDESGMPNNRFLAERTGGTYSTLKVQPAELEDSGVYFCASSGIGGNGYTFGSGTRLTVV.

In DNA, the CDR3 is TGCGCCAGCAGCCAAGATATCACTAGCGGGAGGGGAACCGGGGAGCTGTTTTTT. Translated, it gives CASSQDITSGRGTGELFF. The genes are TRBV4-1 and TRBJ2-2, with 13 nucleotides matching TRBD2. Germline V gene data show CDR1 as MGHRA and CDR2 as YSYEKL. The CDR3 sequence is 18 residues long. V was clipped by 0 bases and J by 5 bases; unmatched bases: 6.

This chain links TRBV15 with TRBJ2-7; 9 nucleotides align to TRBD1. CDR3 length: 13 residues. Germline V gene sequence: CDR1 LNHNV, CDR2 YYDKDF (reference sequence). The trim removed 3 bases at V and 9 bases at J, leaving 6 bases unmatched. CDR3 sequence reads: CATSRDRGSGQYF. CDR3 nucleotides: TGTGCCACCAGCAGGGACAGGGGTAGCGGGCAGTACTTC. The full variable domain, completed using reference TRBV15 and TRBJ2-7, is DAMVIQNPRYQVTQFGKPVTLSCSQTLNHNVMYWYQQKSSQAPKLLFHYYDKDFNNEADTPDNFQSRRPNTSFCFLDIRSPGLGDTAMYLCATSRDRGSGQYFGPGTRLTVT.

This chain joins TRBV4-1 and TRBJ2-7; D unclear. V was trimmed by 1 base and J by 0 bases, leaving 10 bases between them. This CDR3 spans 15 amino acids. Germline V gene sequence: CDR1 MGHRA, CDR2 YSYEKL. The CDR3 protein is CASSQVPGSSYEQYF. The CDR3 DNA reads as TGCGCCAGCAGCCAAGTCCCAGGTAGCTCCTACGAGCAGTACTTC.

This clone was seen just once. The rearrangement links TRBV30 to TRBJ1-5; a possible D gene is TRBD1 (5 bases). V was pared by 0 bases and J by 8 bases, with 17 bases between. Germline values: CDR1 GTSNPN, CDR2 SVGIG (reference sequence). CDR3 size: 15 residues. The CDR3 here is CAWSVGQGWGEPQHF. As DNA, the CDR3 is TGTGCCTGGAGTGTAGGTCAGGGCTGGGGGGAGCCCCAGCATTTT.

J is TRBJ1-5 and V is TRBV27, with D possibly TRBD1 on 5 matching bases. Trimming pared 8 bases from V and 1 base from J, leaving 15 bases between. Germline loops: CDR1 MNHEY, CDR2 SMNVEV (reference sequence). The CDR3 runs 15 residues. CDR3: CASRLWGESNQPQHF. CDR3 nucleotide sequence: TGTGCCAGCCGATTGTGGGGGGAGAGCAATCAGCCCCAGCATTTT.

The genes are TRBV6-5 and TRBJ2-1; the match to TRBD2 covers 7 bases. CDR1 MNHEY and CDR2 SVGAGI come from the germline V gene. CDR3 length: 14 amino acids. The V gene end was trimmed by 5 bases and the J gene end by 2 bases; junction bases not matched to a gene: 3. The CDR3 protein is CASSPAGTYNEQFF. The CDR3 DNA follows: TGTGCCAGCAGTCCAGCGGGAACCTACAATGAGCAGTTCTTC.

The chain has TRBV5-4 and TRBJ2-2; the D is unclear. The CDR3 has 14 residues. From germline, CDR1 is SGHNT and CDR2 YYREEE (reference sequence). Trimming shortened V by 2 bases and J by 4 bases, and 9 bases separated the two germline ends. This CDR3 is CASSFKGSTGELFF. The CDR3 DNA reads TGTGCCAGCAGCTTTAAAGGGTCCACCGGGGAGCTGTTTTTT. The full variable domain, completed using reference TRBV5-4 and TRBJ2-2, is ETGVTQSPTHLIKTRGQQVTLRCSSQSGHNTVSWYQQALGQGPQFIFQYYREEENGRGNFPPRFSGLQFPNYSSELNVNALELDDSALYLCASSFKGSTGELFFGEGSRLTVL.

CDR3 sequence (DNA): TGTGCCAGCAGTGAACGGACTAGCGGCCTGTTCGAGCAGTTCTTC. Its protein is CASSERTSGLFEQFF. J is TRBJ2-1 and V is TRBV6-1; TRBD2 agrees at 10 bases. The CDR3 covers 15 residues. Germline CDR1 is MNHNS and CDR2 is SASEGT. Trimming took 2 bases from V and 10 from J; bases not matched to a gene: 8.

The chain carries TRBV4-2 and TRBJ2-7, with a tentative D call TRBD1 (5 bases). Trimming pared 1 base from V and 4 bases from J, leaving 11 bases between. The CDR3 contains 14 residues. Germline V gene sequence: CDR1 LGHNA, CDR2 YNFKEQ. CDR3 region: CASSQGYQGYEQYF. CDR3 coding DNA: TGTGCCAGCAGCCAAGGCTACCAGGGTTACGAGCAGTACTTC.

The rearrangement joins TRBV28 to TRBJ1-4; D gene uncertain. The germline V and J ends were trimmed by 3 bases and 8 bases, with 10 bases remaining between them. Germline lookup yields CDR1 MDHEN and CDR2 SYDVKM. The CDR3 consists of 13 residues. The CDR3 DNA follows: TGTGCCAGCAGTTTCTCAGGTGGCGAAAAACTGTTTTTT. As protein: CASSFSGGEKLFF.

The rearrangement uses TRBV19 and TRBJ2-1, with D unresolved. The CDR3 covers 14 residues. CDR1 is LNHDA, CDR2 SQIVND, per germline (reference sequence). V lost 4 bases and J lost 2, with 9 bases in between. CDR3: CASSTITTYNEQFF. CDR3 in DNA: TGTGCCAGTAGTACTATTACTACCTACAATGAGCAGTTCTTC.

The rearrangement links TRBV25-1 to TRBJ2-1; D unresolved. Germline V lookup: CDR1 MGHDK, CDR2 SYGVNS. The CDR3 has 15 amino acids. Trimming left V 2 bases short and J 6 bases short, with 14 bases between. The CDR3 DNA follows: TGTGCCAGCAGTGAACCTCCTGGTTGGGGCAATGAGCAGTTCTTC. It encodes CASSEPPGWGNEQFF.

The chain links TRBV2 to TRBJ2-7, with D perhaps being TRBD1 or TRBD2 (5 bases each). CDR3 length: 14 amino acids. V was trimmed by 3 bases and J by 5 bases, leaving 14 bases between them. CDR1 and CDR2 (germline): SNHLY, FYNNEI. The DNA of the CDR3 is TGTGCCAGCAGTGACTGGGGGAAGTTCGACGAGCAGTACTTC. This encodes CASSDWGKFDEQYF.

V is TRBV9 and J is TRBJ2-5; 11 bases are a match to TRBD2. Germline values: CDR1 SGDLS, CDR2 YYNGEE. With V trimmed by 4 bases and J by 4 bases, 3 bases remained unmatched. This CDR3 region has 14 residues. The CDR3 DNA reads TGTGCCAGCAGCTCTAGCGGGGGGTTAGAGACCCAGTACTTC. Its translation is CASSSSGGLETQYF.

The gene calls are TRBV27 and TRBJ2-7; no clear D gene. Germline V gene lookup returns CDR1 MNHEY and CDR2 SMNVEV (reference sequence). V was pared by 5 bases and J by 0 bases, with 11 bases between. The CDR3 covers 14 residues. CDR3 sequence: CASSPDEYSYEQYF. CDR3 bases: TGTGCCAGCAGTCCCGACGAATACTCCTACGAGCAGTACTTC.

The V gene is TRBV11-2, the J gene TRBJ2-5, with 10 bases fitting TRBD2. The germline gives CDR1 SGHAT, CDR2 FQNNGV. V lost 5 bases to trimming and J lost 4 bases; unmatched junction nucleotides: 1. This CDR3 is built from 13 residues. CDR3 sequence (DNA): TGTGCCAGCAGCGTAGCGGGGGGAGAGACCCAGTACTTC. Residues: CASSVAGGETQYF.

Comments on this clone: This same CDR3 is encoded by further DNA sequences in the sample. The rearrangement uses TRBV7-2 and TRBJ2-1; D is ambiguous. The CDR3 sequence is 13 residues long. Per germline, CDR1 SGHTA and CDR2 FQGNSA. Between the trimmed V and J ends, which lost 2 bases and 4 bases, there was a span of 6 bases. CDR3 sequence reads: CASSLSAYNEQFF. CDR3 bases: TGTGCCAGCAGCTTAAGCGCTTACAATGAGCAGTTCTTC. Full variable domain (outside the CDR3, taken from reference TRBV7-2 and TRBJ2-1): GAGVSQSPSNKVTEKGKDVELRCDPISGHTALYWYRQSLGQGLEFLIYFQGNSAPDKSGLPSDRFSAERTGGSVSTLTIQRTQQEDSAVYLCASSLSAYNEQFFGPGTRLTVL.

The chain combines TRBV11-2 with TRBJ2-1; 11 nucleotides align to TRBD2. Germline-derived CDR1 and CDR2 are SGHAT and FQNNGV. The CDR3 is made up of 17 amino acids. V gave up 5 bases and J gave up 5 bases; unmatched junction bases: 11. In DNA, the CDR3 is TGTGCCAGCAGCGCAGAGGGACTAGCGGACTCGAACAATGAGCAGTTCTTC. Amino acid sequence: CASSAEGLADSNNEQFF. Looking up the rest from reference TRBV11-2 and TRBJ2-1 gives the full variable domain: EAGVAQSPRYKIIEKRQSVAFWCNPISGHATLYWYQQILGQGPKLLIQFQNNGVVDDSQLPKDRFSAERLKGVDSTLKIQPAKLEDSAVYLCASSAEGLADSNNEQFFGPGTRLTVL.

The CDR3, as DNA: TGTGCCAGCAGTTACCAGACAGGGGCCTCGAGAGAGCAGTACTTC. Amino acids: CASSYQTGASREQYF. The V call is TRBV6-5, the J call TRBJ2-7; 8 bases match TRBD1. Germline V lookup: CDR1 MNHEY, CDR2 SVGAGI. After removal of 2 bases from V and 7 bases from J, the junction contained 10 bases not matched to a gene. CDR3 length: 15 amino acids.

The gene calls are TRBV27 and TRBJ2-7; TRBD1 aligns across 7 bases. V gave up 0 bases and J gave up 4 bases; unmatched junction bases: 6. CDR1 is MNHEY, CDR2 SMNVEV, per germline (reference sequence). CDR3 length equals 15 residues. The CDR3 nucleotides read TGTGCCAGCAGTTTATCGACAGGGCGGCCTTACGAGCAGTACTTC. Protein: CASSLSTGRPYEQYF.